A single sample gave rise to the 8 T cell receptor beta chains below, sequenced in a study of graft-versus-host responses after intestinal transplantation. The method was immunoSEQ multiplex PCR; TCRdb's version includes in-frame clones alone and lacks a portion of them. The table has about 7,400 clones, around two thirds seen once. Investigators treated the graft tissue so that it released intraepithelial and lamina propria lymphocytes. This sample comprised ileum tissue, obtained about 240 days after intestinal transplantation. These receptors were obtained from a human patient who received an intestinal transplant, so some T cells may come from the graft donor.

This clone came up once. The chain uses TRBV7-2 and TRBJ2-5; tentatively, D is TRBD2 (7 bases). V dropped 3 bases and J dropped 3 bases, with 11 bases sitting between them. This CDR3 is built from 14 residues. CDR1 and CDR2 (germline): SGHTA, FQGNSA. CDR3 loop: CASSFGGQEETQYF. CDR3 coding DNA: TGTGCCAGCAGCTTCGGGGGGCAAGAAGAGACCCAGTACTTC. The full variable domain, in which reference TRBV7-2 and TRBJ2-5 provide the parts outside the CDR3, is GAGVSQSPSNKVTEKGKDVELRCDPISGHTALYWYRQSLGQGLEFLIYFQGNSAPDKSGLPSDRFSAERTGGSVSTLTIQRTQQEDSAVYLCASSFGGQEETQYFGPGTRLLVL.

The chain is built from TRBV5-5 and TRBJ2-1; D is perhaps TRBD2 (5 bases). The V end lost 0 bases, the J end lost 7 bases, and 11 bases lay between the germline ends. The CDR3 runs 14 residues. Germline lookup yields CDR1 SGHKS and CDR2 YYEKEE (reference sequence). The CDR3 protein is CASSLGLPRNEQFF. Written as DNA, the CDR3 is TGTGCCAGCAGCTTGGGACTACCGAGGAATGAGCAGTTCTTC.

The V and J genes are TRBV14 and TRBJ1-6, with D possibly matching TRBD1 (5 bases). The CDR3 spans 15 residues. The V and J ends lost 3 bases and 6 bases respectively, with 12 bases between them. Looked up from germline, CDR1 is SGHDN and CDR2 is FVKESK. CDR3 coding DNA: TGTGCCAGCAGCCAGACCAGGGTGCGTAATTCACCCCTCCACTTT. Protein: CASSQTRVRNSPLHF.

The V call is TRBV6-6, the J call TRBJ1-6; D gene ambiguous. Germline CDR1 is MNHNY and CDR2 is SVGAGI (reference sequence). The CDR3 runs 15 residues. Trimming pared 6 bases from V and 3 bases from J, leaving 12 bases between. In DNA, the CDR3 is TGTGCCAGCAGGGCCTCGGCGGACTATAATTCACCCCTCCACTTT. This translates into CASRASADYNSPLHF.

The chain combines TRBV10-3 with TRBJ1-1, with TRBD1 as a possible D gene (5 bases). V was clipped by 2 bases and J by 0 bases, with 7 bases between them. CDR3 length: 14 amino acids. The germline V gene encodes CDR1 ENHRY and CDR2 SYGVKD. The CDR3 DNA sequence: TGTGCCATCAGTGAGACGACAGTGAACACTGAAGCTTTCTTT. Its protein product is CAISETTVNTEAFF.

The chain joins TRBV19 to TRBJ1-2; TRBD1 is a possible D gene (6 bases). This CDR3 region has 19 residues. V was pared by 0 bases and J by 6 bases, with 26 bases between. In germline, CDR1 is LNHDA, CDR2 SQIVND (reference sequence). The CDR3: CASSIDQEGGRAAKHGYTF. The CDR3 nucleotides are TGTGCCAGTAGTATAGATCAAGAGGGGGGCCGGGCGGCGAAGCATGGCTACACCTTC.

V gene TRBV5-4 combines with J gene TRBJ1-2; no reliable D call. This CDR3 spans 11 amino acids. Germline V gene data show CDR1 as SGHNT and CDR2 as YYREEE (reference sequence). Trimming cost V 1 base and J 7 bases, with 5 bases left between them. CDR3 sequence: CASSLWGGYTF. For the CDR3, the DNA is TGTGCCAGCAGCTTGTGGGGTGGCTACACCTTC.

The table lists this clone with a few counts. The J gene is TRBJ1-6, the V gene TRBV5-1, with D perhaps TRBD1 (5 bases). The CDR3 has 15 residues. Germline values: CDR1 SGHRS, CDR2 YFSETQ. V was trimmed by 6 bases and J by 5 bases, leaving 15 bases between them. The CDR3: CASTKQGGHNSPLHF. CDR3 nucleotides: TGCGCCAGCACAAAGCAGGGAGGACATAATTCACCCCTCCACTTT.